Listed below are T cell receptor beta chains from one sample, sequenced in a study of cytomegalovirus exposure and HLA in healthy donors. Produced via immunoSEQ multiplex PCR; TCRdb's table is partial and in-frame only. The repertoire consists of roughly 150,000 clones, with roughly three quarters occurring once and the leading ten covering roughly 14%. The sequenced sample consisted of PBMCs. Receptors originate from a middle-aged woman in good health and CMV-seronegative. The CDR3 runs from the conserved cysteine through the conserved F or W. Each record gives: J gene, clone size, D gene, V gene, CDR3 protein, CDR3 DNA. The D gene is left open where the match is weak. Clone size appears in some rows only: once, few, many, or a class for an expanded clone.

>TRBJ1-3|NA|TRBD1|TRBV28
CASSLAKTGTGGNTIYF
TGTGCCAGCAGTTTGGCGAAAACCGGGACAGGCGGAAACACCATATATTTT
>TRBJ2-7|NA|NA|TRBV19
CASSMAGAGYEQYF
TGTGCCAGTAGTATGGCAGGGGCCGGCTACGAGCAGTACTTC
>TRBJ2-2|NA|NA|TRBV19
CASKGGGAHTGELFF
TGTGCCAGTAAAGGGGGAGGGGCCCACACCGGGGAGCTGTTTTTT
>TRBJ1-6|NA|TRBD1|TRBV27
CASRGDRANSPLHF
TGTGCCAGCAGGGGAGACAGGGCTAATTCACCCCTCCACTTT
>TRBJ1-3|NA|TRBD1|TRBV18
CASSPIRTGGVGNTIYF
TGTGCCAGCTCACCAATCCGGACAGGGGGCGTTGGAAACACCATATATTTT
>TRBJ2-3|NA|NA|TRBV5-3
CARIRGDTQYF
TGTGCCAGAATTCGGGGAGATACGCAGTATTTT
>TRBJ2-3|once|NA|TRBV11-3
CASSLNRVGDTQYF
TGTGCCAGCAGCTTAAACAGGGTAGGAGATACGCAGTATTTT
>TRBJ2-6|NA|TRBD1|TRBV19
CASNTGAGGVLTF
TGTGCCAGTAACACAGGGGCAGGGGGTGTCCTGACTTTC
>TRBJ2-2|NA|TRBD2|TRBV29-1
CSVAGGENTGELFF
TGCAGCGTTGCGGGGGGGGAGAACACCGGGGAGCTGTTTTTT
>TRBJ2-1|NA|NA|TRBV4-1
CASSQVAGPNEQFF
TGCGCCAGCAGCCAAGTCGCAGGTCCGAATGAGCAGTTCTTC
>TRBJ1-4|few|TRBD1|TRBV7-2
CASSFTTGANEKLFF
TGTGCCAGCAGCTTTACGACAGGGGCTAATGAAAAACTGTTTTTT
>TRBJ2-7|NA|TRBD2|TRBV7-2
CASSSIAGSSYEQYF
TGTGCCAGCAGCTCTATAGCGGGGAGCTCCTACGAGCAGTACTTC
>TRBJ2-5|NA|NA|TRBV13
CASTQRGTQETQYF
TGTGCCAGCACCCAAAGGGGGACCCAAGAGACCCAGTACTTC
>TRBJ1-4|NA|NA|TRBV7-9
CSSSRIQFATNEKLFF
TGTTCCAGCAGCAGGATACAGTTCGCAACTAATGAAAAACTGTTTTTT
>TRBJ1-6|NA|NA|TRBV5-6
CASSLAAPGYHSPLHF
TGTGCCAGCAGCTTGGCCGCGCCCGGGTACCATTCACCCCTCCACTTT